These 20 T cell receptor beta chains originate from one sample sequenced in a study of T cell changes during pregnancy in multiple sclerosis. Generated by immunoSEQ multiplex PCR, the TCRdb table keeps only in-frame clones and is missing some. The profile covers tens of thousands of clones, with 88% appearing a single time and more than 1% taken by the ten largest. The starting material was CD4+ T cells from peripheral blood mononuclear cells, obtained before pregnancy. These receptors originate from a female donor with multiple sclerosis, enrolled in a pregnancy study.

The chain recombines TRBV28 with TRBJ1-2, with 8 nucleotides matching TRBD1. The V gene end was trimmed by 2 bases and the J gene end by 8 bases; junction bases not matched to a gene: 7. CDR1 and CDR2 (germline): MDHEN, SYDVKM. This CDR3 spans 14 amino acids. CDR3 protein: CASSLQTGGKGYTF. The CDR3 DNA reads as TGTGCCAGCAGTTTACAAACAGGGGGTAAGGGCTACACCTTC.

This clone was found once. The CDR3 nucleotides are TGCAGCGGCAGACAGGGAGACACTGAAGCTTTCTTT. Its translation: CSGRQGDTEAFF. The rearrangement uses TRBV29-1 and TRBJ1-1, with TRBD1 matching 7 bases. CDR3 length: 12 residues. Per germline, CDR1 SQVTM and CDR2 ANQGSEA. J was trimmed by 3 bases and V by 7 bases; bases with no gene match: 5.

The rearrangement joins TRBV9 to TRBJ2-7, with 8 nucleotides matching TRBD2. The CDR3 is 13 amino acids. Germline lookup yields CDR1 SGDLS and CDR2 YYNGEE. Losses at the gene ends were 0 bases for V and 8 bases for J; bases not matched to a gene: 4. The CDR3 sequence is CASSVGQREQQYF. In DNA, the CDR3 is TGTGCCAGCAGCGTAGGTCAGCGGGAGCAGCAGTACTTC. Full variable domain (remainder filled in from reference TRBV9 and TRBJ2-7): DSGVTQTPKHLITATGQRVTLRCSPRSGDLSVYWYQQSLDQGLQFLIQYYNGEERAKGNILERFSAQQFPDLHSELNLSSLELGDSALYFCASSVGQREQQYFGPGTRLTVT.

The CDR3 sequence is CASSSDTSGESEQYF. CDR3 DNA sequence: TGTGCCAGCAGCTCCGATACTAGCGGGGAGAGCGAGCAGTACTTC. The chain joins TRBV5-4 to TRBJ2-7; 10 bases align to TRBD2. CDR1 and CDR2 (germline): SGHNT, YYREEE (reference sequence). The CDR3 consists of 15 residues. With V trimmed by 3 bases and J by 6 bases, 9 bases remained unmatched.

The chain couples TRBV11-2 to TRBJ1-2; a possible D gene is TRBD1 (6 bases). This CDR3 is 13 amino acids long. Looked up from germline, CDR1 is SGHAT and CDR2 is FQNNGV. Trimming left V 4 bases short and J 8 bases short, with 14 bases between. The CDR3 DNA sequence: TGTGCCAGCAGCTCCGAGGACAGTCGGGGCTACACCTTC. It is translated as CASSSEDSRGYTF.

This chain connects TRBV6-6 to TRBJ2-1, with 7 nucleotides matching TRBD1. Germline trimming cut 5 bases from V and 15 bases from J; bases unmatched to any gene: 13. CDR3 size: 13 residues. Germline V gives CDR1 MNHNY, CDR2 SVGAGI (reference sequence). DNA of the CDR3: TGTGCCAGCAGTCCAATGATACAGGGGAAGCTGTTCTTC. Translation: CASSPMIQGKLFF.

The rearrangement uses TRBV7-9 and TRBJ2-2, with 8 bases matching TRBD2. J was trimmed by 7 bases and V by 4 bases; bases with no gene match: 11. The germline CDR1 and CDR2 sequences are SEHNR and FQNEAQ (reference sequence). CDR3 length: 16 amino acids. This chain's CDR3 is CASSWGSLAEGGELFF. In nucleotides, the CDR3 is TGTGCCAGCAGCTGGGGGTCACTAGCGGAAGGCGGGGAGCTGTTTTTT. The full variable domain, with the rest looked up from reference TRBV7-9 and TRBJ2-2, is DTGVSQNPRHKITKRGQNVTFRCDPISEHNRLYWYRQTLGQGPEFLTYFQNEAQLEKSRLLSDRFSAERPKGSFSTLEIQRTEQGDSAMYLCASSWGSLAEGGELFFGEGSRLTVL.

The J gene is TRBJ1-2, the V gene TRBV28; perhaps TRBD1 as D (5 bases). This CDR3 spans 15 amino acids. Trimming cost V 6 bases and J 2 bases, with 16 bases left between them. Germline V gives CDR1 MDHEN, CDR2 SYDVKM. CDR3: CASSLGGTTNYGYTF. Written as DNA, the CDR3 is TGTGCCAGCAGCCTGGGGGGGACTACAAACTATGGCTACACCTTC.

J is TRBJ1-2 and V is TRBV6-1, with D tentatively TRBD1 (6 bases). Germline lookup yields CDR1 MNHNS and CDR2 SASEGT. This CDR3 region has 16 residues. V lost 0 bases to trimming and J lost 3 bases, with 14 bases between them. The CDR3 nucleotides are TGTGCCAGCAGTGAAGCGCCAGGGGCCGCTTACTATGGCTACACCTTC. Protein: CASSEAPGAAYYGYTF.

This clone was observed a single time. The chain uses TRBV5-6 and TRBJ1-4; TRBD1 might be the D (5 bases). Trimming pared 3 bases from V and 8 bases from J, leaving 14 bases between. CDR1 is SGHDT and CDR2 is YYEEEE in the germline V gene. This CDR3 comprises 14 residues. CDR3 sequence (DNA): TGTGCCAGCAGCTCACAGGTTGTGGGGGAAAAACTGTTTTTT. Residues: CASSSQVVGEKLFF.

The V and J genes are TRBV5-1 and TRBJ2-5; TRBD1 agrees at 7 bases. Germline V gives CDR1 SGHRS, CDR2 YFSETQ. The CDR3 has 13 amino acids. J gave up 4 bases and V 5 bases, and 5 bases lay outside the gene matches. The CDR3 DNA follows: TGCGCCAGCAGTGATGACAGGGTAGAGACCCAGTACTTC. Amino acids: CASSDDRVETQYF.

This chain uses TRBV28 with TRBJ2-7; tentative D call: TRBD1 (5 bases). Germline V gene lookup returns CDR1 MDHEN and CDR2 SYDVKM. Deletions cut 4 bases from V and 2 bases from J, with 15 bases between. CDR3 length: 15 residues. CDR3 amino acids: CASSSPTGQAYEQYF. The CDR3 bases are TGTGCCAGCAGTTCGCCCACAGGACAAGCCTACGAGCAGTACTTC.

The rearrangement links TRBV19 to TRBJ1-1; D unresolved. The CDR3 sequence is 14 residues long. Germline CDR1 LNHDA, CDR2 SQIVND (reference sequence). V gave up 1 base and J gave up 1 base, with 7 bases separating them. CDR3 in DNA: TGTGCCAGTAGTATAGGTCCGGGGAACACTGAAGCTTTCTTT. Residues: CASSIGPGNTEAFF.

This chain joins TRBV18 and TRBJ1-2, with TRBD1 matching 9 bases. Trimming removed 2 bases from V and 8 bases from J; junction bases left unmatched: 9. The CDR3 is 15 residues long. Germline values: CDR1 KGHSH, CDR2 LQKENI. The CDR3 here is CASSPGLTGGEGYTF. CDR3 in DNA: TGTGCCAGCTCACCAGGCCTAACAGGGGGCGAAGGCTACACCTTC.

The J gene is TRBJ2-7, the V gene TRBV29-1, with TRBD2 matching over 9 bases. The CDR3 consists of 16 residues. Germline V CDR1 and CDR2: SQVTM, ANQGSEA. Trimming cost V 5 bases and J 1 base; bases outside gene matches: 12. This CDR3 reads CSVKPSGNPRSYEQYF. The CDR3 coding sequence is TGCAGCGTTAAGCCTAGCGGGAACCCAAGGTCCTACGAGCAGTACTTC.

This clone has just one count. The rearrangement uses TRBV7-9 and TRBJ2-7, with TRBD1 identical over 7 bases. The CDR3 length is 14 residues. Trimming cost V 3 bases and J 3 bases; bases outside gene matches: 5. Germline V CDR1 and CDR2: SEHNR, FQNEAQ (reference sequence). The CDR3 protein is CASSFQGQIYEQYF. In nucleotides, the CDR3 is TGTGCCAGCAGCTTTCAGGGACAGATCTACGAGCAGTACTTC. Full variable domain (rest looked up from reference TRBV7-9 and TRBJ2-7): DTGVSQNPRHKITKRGQNVTFRCDPISEHNRLYWYRQTLGQGPEFLTYFQNEAQLEKSRLLSDRFSAERPKGSFSTLEIQRTEQGDSAMYLCASSFQGQIYEQYFGPGTRLTVT.

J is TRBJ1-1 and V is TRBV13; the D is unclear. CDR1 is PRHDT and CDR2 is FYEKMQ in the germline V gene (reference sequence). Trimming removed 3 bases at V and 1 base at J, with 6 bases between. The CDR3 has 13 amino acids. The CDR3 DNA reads TGTGCCAGCAGCTTTTTAGAGAACACTGAAGCTTTCTTT. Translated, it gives CASSFLENTEAFF.

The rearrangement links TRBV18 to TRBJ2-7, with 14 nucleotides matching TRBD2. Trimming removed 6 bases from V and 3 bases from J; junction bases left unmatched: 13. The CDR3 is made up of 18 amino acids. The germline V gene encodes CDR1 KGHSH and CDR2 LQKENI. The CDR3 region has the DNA TGTGCCAGCTCCCTAGGTCCGGGACTAGCGGGAGACAGCTACGAGCAGTACTTC. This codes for CASSLGPGLAGDSYEQYF.

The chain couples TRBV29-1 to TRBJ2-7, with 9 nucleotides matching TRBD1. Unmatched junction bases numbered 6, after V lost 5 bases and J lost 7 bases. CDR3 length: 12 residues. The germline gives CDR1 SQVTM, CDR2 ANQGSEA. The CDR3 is CSVSGTGREQYF. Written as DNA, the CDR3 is TGCAGCGTTAGCGGGACAGGGAGGGAGCAGTACTTC.

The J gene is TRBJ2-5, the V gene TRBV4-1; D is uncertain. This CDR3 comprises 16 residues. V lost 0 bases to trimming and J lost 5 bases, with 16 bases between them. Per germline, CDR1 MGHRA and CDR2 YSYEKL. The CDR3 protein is CASSQDRSQAPETQYF. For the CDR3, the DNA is TGCGCCAGCAGCCAAGATCGATCCCAGGCCCCGGAGACCCAGTACTTC.